A single sample gave rise to the 21 T cell receptor beta chains below, sequenced in a study of PD-1 blockade in classical Hodgkin lymphoma. As to time point: cycle 4 day 1 (C4D1), after 6 weeks of nivolumab. Every one of the patients relapsed after autologous stem cell transplantation (brentuximab vedotin exposure was variable). Isolation of CD4+ T cells from thawed PBMCs was performed by magnetic negative selection. Clones were read by immunoSEQ multiplex PCR, and TCRdb kept only the in-frame ones, dropping some. Of around 18,000 clones in the sample, over 65% were seen once. The input for sequencing was CD4+ T cells from blood, taken before the fourth cycle of nivolumab. Receptors originate from a human donor with classical Hodgkin lymphoma.

J is TRBJ1-6 and V is TRBV9; D not certain. Germline-derived CDR1 and CDR2 are SGDLS and YYNGEE. The CDR3 loop spans 15 amino acids. V lost 0 bases to trimming and J lost 7 bases, with 11 bases between them. The DNA of the CDR3 is TGTGCCAGCAGCGTAGAAGGTCAGAGGAATTCACCCCTCCACTTT. It yields the protein CASSVEGQRNSPLHF.

The V call is TRBV11-2, the J call TRBJ2-5, with a tentative D call TRBD1 (6 bases). The CDR3 loop spans 16 amino acids. Trimming shortened V by 3 bases and J by 3 bases, and 17 bases separated the two germline ends. The germline V gene encodes CDR1 SGHAT and CDR2 FQNNGV. CDR3 coding DNA: TGTGCCAGCAGCTTTCAGAAGGGTCAGGGGAAAGAGACCCAGTACTTC. This gives the protein CASSFQKGQGKETQYF.

The V and J genes are TRBV4-1 and TRBJ1-2, with D perhaps TRBD1 (6 bases). Germline-derived CDR1 and CDR2 are MGHRA and YSYEKL. V was cut by 3 bases and J by 1 base, with 12 bases left in between. The CDR3 length is 15 residues. CDR3 sequence (DNA): TGCGCCAGCAGCCAGGCCGGACAGCTTAACTATGGCTACACCTTC. Translated: CASSQAGQLNYGYTF.

The chain joins TRBV4-1 to TRBJ2-1; 9 positions agree with TRBD2. Germline V gene lookup returns CDR1 MGHRA and CDR2 YSYEKL. CDR3 length equals 16 residues. V lost 3 bases to trimming and J lost 3 bases; unmatched junction nucleotides: 6. The CDR3 bases are TGCGCCAGCAGCCACGGCAGCGGGAGGTACTACAATGAGCAGTTCTTC. Translating it yields CASSHGSGRYYNEQFF.

This chain links TRBV4-3 with TRBJ1-4, with a tentative D call TRBD1 (5 bases). Germline V gene sequence: CDR1 LGHNA, CDR2 YSLEER. Trimming left V 2 bases short and J 8 bases short, with 15 bases between. The CDR3 has 15 amino acids. The CDR3 DNA reads TGCGCCAGCAGCCAAAATCGACAGCTATCCGAAAAACTGTTTTTT. Translation gives CASSQNRQLSEKLFF.

The V and J genes are TRBV5-1 and TRBJ2-1, with 8 bases fitting TRBD1. The ends lost 4 bases at V and 0 bases at J; junction bases unmatched: 6. Germline V gene lookup returns CDR1 SGHRS and CDR2 YFSETQ. The CDR3 has 16 residues. The CDR3 coding sequence is TGCGCCAGCAGCACAGCAGGGGGCACCTCCTACAATGAGCAGTTCTTC. Its protein is CASSTAGGTSYNEQFF.

The V and J genes are TRBV19 and TRBJ1-6; no clear D. With 3 bases removed from V and 4 bases from J, the gap between germline ends came to 7 bases. Per the germline V gene, CDR1 is LNHDA and CDR2 is SQIVND (reference sequence). The CDR3 spans 14 residues. The chain's CDR3 is CASSIVQYNSPLHF. CDR3 in DNA: TGTGCCAGTAGTATCGTACAGTATAATTCACCCCTCCACTTT.

The chain is built from TRBV27 and TRBJ1-6; D is unclear. In germline, CDR1 is MNHEY, CDR2 SMNVEV (reference sequence). The CDR3 has 13 amino acids. V gave up 5 bases and J gave up 3 bases, with 5 bases separating them. The CDR3 DNA reads TGTGCCAGCAGTGCAAACTATAATTCACCCCTCCACTTT. This codes for CASSANYNSPLHF.

This clone was seen just once. This chain joins TRBV10-3 and TRBJ2-1; 10 bases are a match to TRBD2. V shed 2 bases, J shed 2 bases, and the junction held 6 bases outside the gene matches. The CDR3 runs to 17 residues. The germline V gene encodes CDR1 ENHRY and CDR2 SYGVKD. In nucleotides, the CDR3 is TGTGCCATCAGTGAGAGGAGCGGGAGGGCCACCTACAATGAGCAGTTCTTC. This encodes CAISERSGRATYNEQFF.

The chain is built from TRBV2 and TRBJ2-1; 7 bases agree with TRBD2. Germline CDR1 reads SNHLY; CDR2 reads FYNNEI. V trimming: 10 bases; J trimming: 5 bases; junction bases outside the gene matches: 8. The CDR3 consists of 13 residues. CDR3 residues: CATLLAYHNEQFF. The DNA for the CDR3 is TGTGCCACCTTACTAGCGTACCACAATGAGCAGTTCTTC.

V gene TRBV11-2 combines with J gene TRBJ1-1; 8 bases are shared with TRBD1. The CDR3 sequence is 14 residues long. CDR1 is SGHAT and CDR2 is FQNNGV in the germline V gene. V was pared by 5 bases and J by 3 bases, with 5 bases of the junction left unmatched. CDR3 region: CASSQDRVDTEAFF. The DNA for the CDR3 is TGTGCCAGCAGCCAGGACAGGGTAGACACTGAAGCTTTCTTT.

V usage is TRBV5-1 and J usage is TRBJ1-1; tentatively, D is TRBD1 (5 bases). This CDR3 contains 14 residues. CDR1 and CDR2 (germline): SGHRS, YFSETQ. V dropped 3 bases and J dropped 1 base, with 10 bases sitting between them. CDR3 sequence: CASSWSGQNTEAFF. The DNA for the CDR3 is TGCGCCAGCAGCTGGAGTGGACAGAACACTGAAGCTTTCTTT.

V usage is TRBV19 and J usage is TRBJ1-2; 8 nucleotides line up with TRBD1. Germline V gene lookup returns CDR1 LNHDA and CDR2 SQIVND (reference sequence). The CDR3 totals 13 residues. V gave up 7 bases and J gave up 7 bases; unmatched junction bases: 8. The CDR3 loop is CASTRQGLSGYTF. CDR3 bases: TGTGCCAGTACCCGACAGGGGCTTAGTGGCTACACCTTC.

The chain is built from TRBV18 and TRBJ1-1, with D perhaps TRBD1 (5 bases). CDR1 and CDR2 (germline): KGHSH, LQKENI. V was clipped by 5 bases and J by 2 bases, with 12 bases between them. This CDR3 contains 14 residues. CDR3 protein: CASSYQGFNTEAFF. CDR3 DNA sequence: TGTGCCAGCTCATACCAGGGATTTAACACTGAAGCTTTCTTT. Full variable domain (missing parts from reference TRBV18 and TRBJ1-1): NAGVMQNPRHLVRRRGQEARLRCSPMKGHSHVYWYRQLPEEGLKFMVYLQKENIIDESGMPKERFSAEFPKEGPSILRIQQVVRGDSAAYFCASSYQGFNTEAFFGQGTRLTVV.

The chain recombines TRBV7-2 with TRBJ1-4; weak D call: TRBD1 (6 bases). CDR3 length: 12 residues. The germline V gene has CDR1 SGHTA and CDR2 FQGNSA. Trimming left V 5 bases short and J 7 bases short, with 8 bases between. The CDR3 spells CASSARGEKLFF. For the CDR3, the DNA is TGTGCCAGCAGCGCCAGGGGTGAAAAACTGTTTTTT.

This chain joins TRBV28 and TRBJ2-3; D is tentatively TRBD1 or TRBD2 (5 bases each). The CDR3 sequence is 15 residues long. CDR1 and CDR2 from the germline V gene are MDHEN and SYDVKM. The V and J ends lost 7 bases and 5 bases respectively, with 19 bases between them. CDR3 amino acids: CASIATKPGRDTQYF. The CDR3 nucleotides are TGTGCCAGCATAGCAACCAAACCAGGGAGAGATACGCAGTATTTT. Complete variable domain (other parts from reference TRBV28 and TRBJ2-3): DVKVTQSSRYLVKRTGEKVFLECVQDMDHENMFWYRQDPGLGLRLIYFSYDVKMKEKGDIPEGYSVSREKKERFSLILESASTNQTSMYLCASIATKPGRDTQYFGPGTRLTVL.

The chain combines TRBV7-2 with TRBJ1-2, with D hard to call. Trimming stripped 5 bases from V and 2 bases from J, with 9 bases between. Looked up from germline, CDR1 is SGHTA and CDR2 is FQGNSA. The CDR3 extends over 13 amino acids. The CDR3 nucleotides read TGTGCCAGCAGCCCAGCGACCAACTATGGCTACACCTTC. Translating gives CASSPATNYGYTF.

This chain links TRBV5-6 with TRBJ1-5; D is undetermined. The CDR3 length is 13 residues. V lost 2 bases, J lost 6 bases, and 9 bases lay in between. In germline, CDR1 is SGHDT, CDR2 YYEEEE. The CDR3 here is CASSLLGSQPQHF. For the CDR3, the DNA is TGTGCCAGCAGCTTATTAGGGTCTCAGCCCCAGCATTTT.

The gene calls are TRBV5-1 and TRBJ2-3; D uncertain. This CDR3 region has 14 residues. Germline CDR1 SGHRS, CDR2 YFSETQ. V was trimmed by 4 bases and J by 2 bases, leaving 11 bases between them. The CDR3 region has the DNA TGCGCCAGCAGCGGCCGGGTCAACACAGATACGCAGTATTTT. Protein product: CASSGRVNTDTQYF.

V is TRBV6-5 and J is TRBJ2-5, with D possibly TRBD1 on 5 matching bases. CDR3 size: 14 residues. Trimming removed 2 bases at V and 1 base at J, with 8 bases between. Germline V gene lookup returns CDR1 MNHEY and CDR2 SVGAGI. Written as DNA, the CDR3 is TGTGCCAGCAGTTACCAGGGCCGCCAAGAGACCCAGTACTTC. Translation gives CASSYQGRQETQYF.

The chain has TRBV30 and TRBJ1-2; the D gene is possibly TRBD1 (6 bases). Germline lookup yields CDR1 GTSNPN and CDR2 SVGIG (reference sequence). V was shortened by 4 bases and J by 6 bases, with 18 bases between the two germline ends. This CDR3 is 14 amino acids long. CDR3 in amino acids: CAWTRQAGGHGYTF. CDR3 bases: TGTGCCTGGACCCGACAGGCGGGGGGCCATGGCTACACCTTC.